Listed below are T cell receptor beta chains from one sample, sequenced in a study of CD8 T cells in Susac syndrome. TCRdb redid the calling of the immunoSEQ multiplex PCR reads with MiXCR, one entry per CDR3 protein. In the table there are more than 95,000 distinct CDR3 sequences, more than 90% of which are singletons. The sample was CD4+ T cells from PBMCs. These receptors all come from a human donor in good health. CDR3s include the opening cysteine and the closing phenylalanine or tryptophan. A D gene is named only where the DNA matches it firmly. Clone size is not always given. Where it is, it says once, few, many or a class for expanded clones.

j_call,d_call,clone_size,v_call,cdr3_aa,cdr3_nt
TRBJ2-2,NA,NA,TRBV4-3,CASSQDPTTNTGELFF,TGCGCCAGCAGCCAAGACCCGACAACTAACACCGGGGAGCTGTTTTTT
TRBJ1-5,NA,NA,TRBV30,CACDLVGGNQPQHF,TGTGCCTGCGACTTGGTGGGGGGCAATCAGCCCCAGCATTTT
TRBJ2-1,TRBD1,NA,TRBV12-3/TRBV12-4,CASSFRTGSNEQFF,TGTGCCAGCAGTTTCCGGACAGGGAGCAATGAGCAGTTCTTC
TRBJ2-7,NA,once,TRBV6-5,CASSYSIIKSSYEQYF,TGTGCCAGCAGTTACTCGATTATTAAGAGCTCCTACGAGCAGTACTTC
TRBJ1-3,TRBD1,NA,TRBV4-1,CASSQVDREVGNTIYF,TGCGCCAGCAGCCAGGTTGACAGGGAGGTCGGAAACACCATATATTTT
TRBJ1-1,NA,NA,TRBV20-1,CSARDSQGASYAFF,TGCAGTGCTAGAGATAGCCAGGGAGCCAGTTACGCTTTCTTT
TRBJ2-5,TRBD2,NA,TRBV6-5,CASSYSASGTSGETQYF,TGTGCCAGCAGTTACTCGGCTAGCGGGACCTCCGGAGAGACCCAGTACTTC
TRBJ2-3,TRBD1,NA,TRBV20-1,CSAHRDRPTDTQYF,TGCAGTGCGCACCGGGACAGGCCCACAGATACGCAGTATTTT
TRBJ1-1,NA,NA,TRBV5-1,CASSLQGRNTEAFF,TGCGCCAGCAGCTTGCAGGGTCGGAACACTGAAGCTTTCTTT
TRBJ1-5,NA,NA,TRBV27,CASSQGPFLQPQHF,TGTGCCAGCAGCCAAGGACCTTTCTTGCAGCCCCAGCATTTT
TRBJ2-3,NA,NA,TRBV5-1,CASSLGPAQIRSSPF,TGCGCCAGCAGCTTGGGGCCAGCACAGATACGCAGTAGCCCCTTT
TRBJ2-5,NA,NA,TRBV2,CASRDRQVQETQYF,TGTGCCAGCAGGGATAGACAGGTCCAAGAGACCCAGTACTTC
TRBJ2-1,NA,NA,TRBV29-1,CSVEWGNEQFF,TGCAGCGTTGAATGGGGGAATGAGCAGTTCTTC
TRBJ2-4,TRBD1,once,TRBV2,CASSGQGGGGNIQYF,TGTGCCAGCAGCGGACAGGGTGGGGGAGGAAACATTCAGTACTTC
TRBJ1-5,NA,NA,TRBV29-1,CSVAENSNQPQHF,TGCAGCGTGGCAGAGAATAGCAATCAGCCCCAGCATTTT
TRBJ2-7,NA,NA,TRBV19,CASSISSGNSYEQYF,TGTGCCAGTAGTATCTCCAGCGGCAACTCCTACGAGCAGTACTTC
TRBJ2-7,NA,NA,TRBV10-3,CAITNSGPHYEQYF,TGTGCCATCACCAATAGCGGTCCGCACTACGAGCAGTACTTC
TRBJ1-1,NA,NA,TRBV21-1,CASREGNTEAFF,TGTGCCAGCAGGGAGGGGAACACTGAAGCTTTCTTT
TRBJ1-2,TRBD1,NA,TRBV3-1,CASSIGTGANYGYTF,TGTGCCAGCAGTATCGGGACAGGGGCTAACTATGGCTACACCTTC
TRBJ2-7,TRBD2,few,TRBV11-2,CASSLLSGGTSGAHEQYF,TGTGCCAGCAGCTTACTCTCAGGCGGGACTAGCGGCGCCCACGAGCAGTACTTC
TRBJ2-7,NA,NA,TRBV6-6,CASSYGVYEQYF,TGTGCCAGCAGTTACGGAGTTTACGAGCAGTACTTC
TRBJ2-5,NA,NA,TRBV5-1,CASSERGMREETQYF,TGCGCCAGCAGTGAGCGCGGGATGAGGGAAGAGACCCAGTACTTC
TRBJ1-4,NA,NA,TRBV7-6,CASSPAGTQGEKLFF,TGTGCCAGCAGCCCCGCAGGGACCCAAGGGGAAAAACTGTTTTTT
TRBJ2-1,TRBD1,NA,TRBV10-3,CATFQTGDNEQFF,TGTGCCACCTTCCAAACAGGGGACAATGAGCAGTTCTTC
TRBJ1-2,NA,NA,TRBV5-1,CASRESQGQGYTF,TGCGCCAGCAGAGAGAGCCAGGGTCAGGGCTACACCTTC
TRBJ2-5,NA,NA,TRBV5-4,CASSLREAGETQYF,TGTGCCAGCAGCTTGAGGGAGGCGGGGGAGACCCAGTACTTC
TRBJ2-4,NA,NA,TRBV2,CASTLNTGAKNIQYF,TGTGCCAGCACGCTTAATACGGGAGCCAAAAACATTCAGTACTTC
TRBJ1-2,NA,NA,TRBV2,CASSDVGAEGYTF,TGTGCCAGCAGCGACGTCGGGGCGGAAGGCTACACCTTC
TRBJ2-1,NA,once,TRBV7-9,CASSYLTGGQFF,TGTGCCAGCAGTTACTTGACAGGTGGGCAGTTCTTC
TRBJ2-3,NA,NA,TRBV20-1,CSARERRGRDTQYF,TGCAGTGCTAGAGAGAGGAGGGGACGAGATACGCAGTATTTT
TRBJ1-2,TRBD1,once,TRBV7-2,CASSSDQGGVYTF,TGTGCCAGCAGCTCAGACCAGGGGGGCGTCTACACCTTC
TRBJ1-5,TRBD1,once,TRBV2,CASRQGGQPQHF,TGTGCCAGCAGACAGGGGGGTCAGCCCCAGCATTTT
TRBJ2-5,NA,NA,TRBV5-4,CASSRTLARETQYF,TGTGCCAGCAGTCGCACCCTAGCCCGAGAGACCCAGTACTTC
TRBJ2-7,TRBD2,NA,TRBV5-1,CASSLGGEGAYEQYF,TGCGCCAGCAGCTTGGGGGGGGAGGGCGCCTACGAGCAGTACTTC
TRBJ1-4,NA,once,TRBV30,CAWNDNMGEKLFF,TGTGCCTGGAACGACAATATGGGGGAAAAACTGTTTTTT
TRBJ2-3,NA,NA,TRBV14,CASSQAGWTQYF,TGTGCCAGCAGCCAAGCGGGGTGGACGCAGTATTTT
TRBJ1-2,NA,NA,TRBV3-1,CASSQSRHLYGYTF,TGTGCCAGCAGCCAGTCGAGACATCTCTATGGCTACACCTTC
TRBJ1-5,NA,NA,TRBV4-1,CASSQVGPGVFDQPQHF,TGCGCCAGCAGCCAAGTGGGGCCCGGGGTTTTCGATCAGCCCCAGCATTTT
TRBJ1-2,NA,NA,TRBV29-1,CSVDLPGDSGYTF,TGCAGCGTTGATTTACCTGGGGATTCGGGCTACACCTTC
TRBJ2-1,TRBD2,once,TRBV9,CASSGLAGGNEQFF,TGTGCCAGCAGCGGACTAGCGGGGGGCAATGAGCAGTTCTTC
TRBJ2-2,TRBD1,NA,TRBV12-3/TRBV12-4,CASSWGQGNTGELFF,TGTGCCAGCAGTTGGGGACAGGGGAACACCGGGGAGCTGTTTTTT
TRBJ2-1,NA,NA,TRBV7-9,CASSSPGIRHEQFF,TGTGCCAGCAGCTCCCCCGGGATTAGGCATGAGCAGTTCTTC
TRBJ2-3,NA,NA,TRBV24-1,CATSDGGRVPDTQYF,TGTGCCACCAGTGATGGGGGTCGGGTTCCAGATACGCAGTATTTT
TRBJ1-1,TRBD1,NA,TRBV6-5,CASSYSLGPDRSTEAFF,TGTGCCAGCAGTTACTCTCTTGGACCGGACAGGAGCACTGAAGCTTTCTTT
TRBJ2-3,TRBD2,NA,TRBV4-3,CASSRLAGRDTDTQYF,TGCGCCAGCAGCCGTCTAGCGGGAAGAGACACAGATACGCAGTATTTT
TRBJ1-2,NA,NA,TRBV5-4,CASSSSNRAWGGGYTF,TGTGCCAGCAGCTCCTCTAACAGGGCCTGGGGAGGTGGCTACACCTTC
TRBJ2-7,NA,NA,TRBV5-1,CASSGTHRYEQYF,TGCGCCAGCTCCGGGACACACCGCTACGAGCAGTACTTC
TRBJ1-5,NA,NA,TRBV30,CASQRANQPQHF,TGTGCCTCCCAGAGGGCTAATCAGCCCCAGCATTTT
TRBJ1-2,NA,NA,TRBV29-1,CSVHIGFAGDYGYTF,TGCAGCGTCCACATTGGGTTCGCTGGGGACTATGGCTACACCTTC
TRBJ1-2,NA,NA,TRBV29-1,CSVNDRAHYYGYTF,TGCAGCGTTAACGACAGAGCACATTACTATGGCTACACCTTC
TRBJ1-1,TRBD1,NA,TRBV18,CASSRDRGNTEAFF,TGTGCCAGCTCTCGGGACAGGGGGAACACTGAAGCTTTCTTT
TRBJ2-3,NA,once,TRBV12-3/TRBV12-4,CASSYSTDTQYF,TGTGCCAGCTCGTACAGCACAGATACGCAGTATTTT
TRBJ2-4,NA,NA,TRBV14,CASSCHSPLAKNIQYF,TGTGCCAGCAGCTGTCACAGTCCTCTAGCCAAAAACATTCAGTACTTC
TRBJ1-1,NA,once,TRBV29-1,CSVETQEGGEAFF,TGCAGCGTTGAAACCCAGGAGGGGGGCGAAGCTTTCTTT
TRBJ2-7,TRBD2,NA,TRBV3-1,CASSQLAGAVEQYF,TGTGCCAGCAGCCAACTAGCGGGAGCGGTCGAGCAGTACTTC
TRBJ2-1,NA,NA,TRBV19,CATFLTPGGEQFF,TGTGCCACCTTCTTAACCCCGGGCGGTGAGCAGTTCTTC
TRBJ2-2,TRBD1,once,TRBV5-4,CASSFPDRGTGELFF,TGTGCCAGCAGCTTCCCGGACAGGGGGACCGGGGAGCTGTTTTTT
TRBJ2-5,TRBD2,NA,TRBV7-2,CASTLLAGAQETQYF,TGTGCCAGCACCTTACTAGCGGGAGCGCAAGAGACCCAGTACTTC
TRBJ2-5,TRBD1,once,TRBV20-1,CSAVGQGPTQETQYF,TGCAGTGCGGTCGGACAGGGCCCCACCCAAGAGACCCAGTACTTC